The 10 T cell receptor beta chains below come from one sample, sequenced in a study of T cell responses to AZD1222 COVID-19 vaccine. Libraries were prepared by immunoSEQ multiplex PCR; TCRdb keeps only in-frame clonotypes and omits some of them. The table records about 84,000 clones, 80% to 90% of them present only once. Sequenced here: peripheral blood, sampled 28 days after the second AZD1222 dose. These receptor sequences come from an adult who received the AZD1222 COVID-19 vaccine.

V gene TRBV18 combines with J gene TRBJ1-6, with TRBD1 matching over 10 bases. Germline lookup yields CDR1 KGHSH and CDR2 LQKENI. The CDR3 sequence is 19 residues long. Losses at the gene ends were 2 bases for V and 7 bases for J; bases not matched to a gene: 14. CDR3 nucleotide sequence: TGTGCCAGCTCACCAGAAGGACAGGGGGGCGCGGGTGACAATTCACCCCTCCACTTT. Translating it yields CASSPEGQGGAGDNSPLHF. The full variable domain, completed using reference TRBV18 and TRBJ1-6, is NAGVMQNPRHLVRRRGQEARLRCSPMKGHSHVYWYRQLPEEGLKFMVYLQKENIIDESGMPKERFSAEFPKEGPSILRIQQVVRGDSAAYFCASSPEGQGGAGDNSPLHFGNGTRLTVT.

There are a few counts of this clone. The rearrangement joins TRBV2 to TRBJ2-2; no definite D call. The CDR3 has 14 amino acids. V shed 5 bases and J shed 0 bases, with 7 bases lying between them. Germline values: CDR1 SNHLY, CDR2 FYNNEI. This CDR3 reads CASSLKPNTGELFF. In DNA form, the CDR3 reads TGTGCCAGCAGTCTAAAACCGAACACCGGGGAGCTGTTTTTT.

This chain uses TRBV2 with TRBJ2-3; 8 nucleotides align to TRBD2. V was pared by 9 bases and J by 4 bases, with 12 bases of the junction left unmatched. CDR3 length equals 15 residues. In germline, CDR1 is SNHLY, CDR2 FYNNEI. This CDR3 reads CASRPVGGAPDTQYF. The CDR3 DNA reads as TGTGCCAGTAGGCCCGTCGGGGGGGCCCCAGATACGCAGTATTTT.

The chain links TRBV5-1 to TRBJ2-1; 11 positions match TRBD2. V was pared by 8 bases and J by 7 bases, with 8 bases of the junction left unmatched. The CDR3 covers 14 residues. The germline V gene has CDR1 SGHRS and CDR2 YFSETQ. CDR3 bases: TGCGCCAGTAATCCTAGCGGGGGGATAAATGAGCAGTTCTTC. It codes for CASNPSGGINEQFF.

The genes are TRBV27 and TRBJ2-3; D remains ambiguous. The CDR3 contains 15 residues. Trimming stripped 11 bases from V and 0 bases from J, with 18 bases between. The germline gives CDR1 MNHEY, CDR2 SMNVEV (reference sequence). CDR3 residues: CASRRAATSTDTQYF. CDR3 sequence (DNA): TGTGCCTCCCGTAGGGCCGCAACTAGCACAGATACGCAGTATTTT.

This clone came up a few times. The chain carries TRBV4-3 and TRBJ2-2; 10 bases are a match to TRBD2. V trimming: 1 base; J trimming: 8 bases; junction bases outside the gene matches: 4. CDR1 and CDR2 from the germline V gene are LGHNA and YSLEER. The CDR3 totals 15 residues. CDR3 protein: CASSQGASGRGELFF. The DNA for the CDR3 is TGCGCCAGCAGCCAAGGGGCTAGCGGGAGAGGGGAGCTGTTTTTT.

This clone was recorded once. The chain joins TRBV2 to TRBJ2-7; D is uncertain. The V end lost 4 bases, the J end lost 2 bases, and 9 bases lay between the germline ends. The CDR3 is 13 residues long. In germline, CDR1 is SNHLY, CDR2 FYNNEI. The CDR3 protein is CASSAASTYEQYF. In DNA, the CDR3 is TGTGCCAGCAGTGCGGCCTCCACCTACGAGCAGTACTTC.

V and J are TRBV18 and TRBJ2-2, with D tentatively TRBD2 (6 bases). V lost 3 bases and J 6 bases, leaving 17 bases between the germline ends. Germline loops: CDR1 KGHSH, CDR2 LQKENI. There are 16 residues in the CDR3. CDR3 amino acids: CASSPQSSVNAGELFF. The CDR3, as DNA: TGTGCCAGCTCACCGCAATCTAGCGTAAACGCCGGGGAGCTGTTTTTT. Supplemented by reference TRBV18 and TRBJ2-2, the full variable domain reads NAGVMQNPRHLVRRRGQEARLRCSPMKGHSHVYWYRQLPEEGLKFMVYLQKENIIDESGMPKERFSAEFPKEGPSILRIQQVVRGDSAAYFCASSPQSSVNAGELFFGEGSRLTVL.

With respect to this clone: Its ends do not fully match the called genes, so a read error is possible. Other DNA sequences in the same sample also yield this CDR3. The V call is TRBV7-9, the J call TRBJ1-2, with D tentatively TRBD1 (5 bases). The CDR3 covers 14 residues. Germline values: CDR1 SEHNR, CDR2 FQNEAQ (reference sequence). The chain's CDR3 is CASSSDGDGEGYTF. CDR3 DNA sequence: TGTGCCAGCAGCTCCGATGGGGACGGGGAGGGCTACACCTTT.

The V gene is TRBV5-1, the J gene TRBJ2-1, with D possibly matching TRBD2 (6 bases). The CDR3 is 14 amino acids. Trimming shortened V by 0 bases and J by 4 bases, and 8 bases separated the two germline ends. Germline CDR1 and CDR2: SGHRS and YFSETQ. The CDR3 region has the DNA TGCGCCAGCAGCTTGGGGGACTCTTACAATGAGCAGTTCTTC. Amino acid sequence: CASSLGDSYNEQFF.